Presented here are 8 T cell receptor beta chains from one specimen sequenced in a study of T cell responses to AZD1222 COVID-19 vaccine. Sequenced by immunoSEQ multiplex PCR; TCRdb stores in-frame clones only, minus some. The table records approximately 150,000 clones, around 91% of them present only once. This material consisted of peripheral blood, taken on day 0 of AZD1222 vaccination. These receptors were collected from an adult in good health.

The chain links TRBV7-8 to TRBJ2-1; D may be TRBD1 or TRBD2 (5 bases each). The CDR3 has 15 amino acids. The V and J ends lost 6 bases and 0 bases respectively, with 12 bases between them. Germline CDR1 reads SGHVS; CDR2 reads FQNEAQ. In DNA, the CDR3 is TGTGCCAGCAGGCTAAGGGACGGCTCCTACAATGAGCAGTTCTTC. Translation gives CASRLRDGSYNEQFF.

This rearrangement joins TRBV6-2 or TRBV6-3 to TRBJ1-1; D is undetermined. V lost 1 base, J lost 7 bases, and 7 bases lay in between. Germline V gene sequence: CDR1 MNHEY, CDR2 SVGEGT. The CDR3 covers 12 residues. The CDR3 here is CASSYFGLEAFF. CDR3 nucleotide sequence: TGTGCCAGCAGTTACTTCGGGCTTGAAGCTTTCTTT.

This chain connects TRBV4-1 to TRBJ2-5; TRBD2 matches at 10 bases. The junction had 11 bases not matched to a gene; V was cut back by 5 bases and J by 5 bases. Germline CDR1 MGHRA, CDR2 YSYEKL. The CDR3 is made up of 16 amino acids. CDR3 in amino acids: CASSSVEREGRETQYF. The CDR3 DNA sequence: TGCGCCAGCAGCTCGGTTGAGCGGGAGGGCCGGGAGACCCAGTACTTC.

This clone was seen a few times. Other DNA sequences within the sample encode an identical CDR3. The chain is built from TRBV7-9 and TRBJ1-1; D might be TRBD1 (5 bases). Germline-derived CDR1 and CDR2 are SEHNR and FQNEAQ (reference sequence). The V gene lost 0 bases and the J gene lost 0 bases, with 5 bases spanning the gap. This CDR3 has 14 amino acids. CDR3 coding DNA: TGTGCCAGCAGCTTAGCAGGGGTGAACACTGAAGCTTTCTTT. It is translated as CASSLAGVNTEAFF.

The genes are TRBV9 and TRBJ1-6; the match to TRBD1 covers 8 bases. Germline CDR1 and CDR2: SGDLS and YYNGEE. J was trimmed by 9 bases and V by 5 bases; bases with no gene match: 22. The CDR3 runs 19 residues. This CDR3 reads CASSSAPLDRVGVSSPLHF. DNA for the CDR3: TGTGCCAGCAGTTCAGCTCCCCTGGACAGGGTCGGTGTATCTTCACCCCTCCACTTT.

CDR3 region: CAWSNRVGEKLFF. The CDR3 coding sequence is TGTGCCTGGTCGAACAGGGTTGGCGAAAAACTGTTTTTT. J is TRBJ1-4 and V is TRBV30; the D gene is possibly TRBD1 (6 bases). Trimming removed 5 bases from V and 8 bases from J, with 15 bases in between. The V gene's germline CDR1 is GTSNPN and CDR2 SVGIG (reference sequence). This CDR3 region has 13 residues.

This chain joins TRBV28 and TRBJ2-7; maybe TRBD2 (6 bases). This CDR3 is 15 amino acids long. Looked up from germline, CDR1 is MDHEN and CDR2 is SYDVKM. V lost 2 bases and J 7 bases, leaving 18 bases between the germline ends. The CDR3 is CASSLILALQEEQYF. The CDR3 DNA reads TGTGCCAGCAGTTTAATCCTAGCGCTGCAAGAGGAGCAGTACTTC.

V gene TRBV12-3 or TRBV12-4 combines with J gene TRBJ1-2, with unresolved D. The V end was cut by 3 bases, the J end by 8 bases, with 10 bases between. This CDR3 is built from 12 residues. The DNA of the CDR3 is TGTGCCAGCAGTTTTGGGCAGGTGGGCTACACCTTC. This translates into CASSFGQVGYTF.